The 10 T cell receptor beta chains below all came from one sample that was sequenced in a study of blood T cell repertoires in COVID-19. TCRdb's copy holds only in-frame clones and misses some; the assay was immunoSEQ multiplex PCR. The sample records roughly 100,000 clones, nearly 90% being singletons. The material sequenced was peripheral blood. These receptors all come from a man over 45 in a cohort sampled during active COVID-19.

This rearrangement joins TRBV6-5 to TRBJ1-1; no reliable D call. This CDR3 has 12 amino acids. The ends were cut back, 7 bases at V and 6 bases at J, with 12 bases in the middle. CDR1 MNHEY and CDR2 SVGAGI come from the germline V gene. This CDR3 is CASKHPEAEAFF. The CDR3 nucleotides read TGTGCCAGCAAACACCCCGAGGCTGAAGCTTTCTTT.

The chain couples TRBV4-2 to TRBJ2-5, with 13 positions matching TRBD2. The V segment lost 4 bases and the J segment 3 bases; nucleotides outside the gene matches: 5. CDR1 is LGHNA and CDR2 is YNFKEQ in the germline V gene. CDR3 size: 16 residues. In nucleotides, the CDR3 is TGTGCCAGCAGCCTCGGGACTAGCGGGGTCGAAGAGACCCAGTACTTC. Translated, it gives CASSLGTSGVEETQYF.

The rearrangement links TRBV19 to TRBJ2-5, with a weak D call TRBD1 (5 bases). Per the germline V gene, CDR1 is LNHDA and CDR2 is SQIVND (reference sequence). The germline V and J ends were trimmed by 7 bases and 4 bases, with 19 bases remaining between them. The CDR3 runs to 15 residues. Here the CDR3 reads CASTPTEAFGETQYF. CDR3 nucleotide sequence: TGTGCCAGTACCCCGACAGAGGCTTTTGGAGAGACCCAGTACTTC.

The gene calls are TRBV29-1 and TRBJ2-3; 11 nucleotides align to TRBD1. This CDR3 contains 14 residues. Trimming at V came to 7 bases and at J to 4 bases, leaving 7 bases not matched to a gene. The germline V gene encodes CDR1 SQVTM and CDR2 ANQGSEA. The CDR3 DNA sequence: TGCAGCGCTACGGGACAGGGGGTTTCAGATACGCAGTATTTT. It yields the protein CSATGQGVSDTQYF.

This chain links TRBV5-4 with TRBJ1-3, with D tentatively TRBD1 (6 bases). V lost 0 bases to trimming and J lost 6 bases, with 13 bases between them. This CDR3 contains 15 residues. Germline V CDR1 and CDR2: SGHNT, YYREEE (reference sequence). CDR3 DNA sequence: TGTGCCAGCAGCTTGGAGGTGACAGGATTAAACACCATATATTTT. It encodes CASSLEVTGLNTIYF.

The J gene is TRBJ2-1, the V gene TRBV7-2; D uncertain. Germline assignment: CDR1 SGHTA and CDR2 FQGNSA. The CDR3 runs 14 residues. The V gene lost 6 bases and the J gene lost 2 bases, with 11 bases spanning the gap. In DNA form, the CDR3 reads TGTGCCAGCAGTTCAACTACAACCTACAATGAGCAGTTCTTC. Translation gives CASSSTTTYNEQFF.

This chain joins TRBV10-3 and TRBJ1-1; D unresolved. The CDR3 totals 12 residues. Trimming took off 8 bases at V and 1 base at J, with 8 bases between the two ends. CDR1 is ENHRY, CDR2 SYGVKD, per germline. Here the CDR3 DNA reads TGTGCCATCGGACGGGGGAACACTGAAGCTTTCTTT. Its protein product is CAIGRGNTEAFF.

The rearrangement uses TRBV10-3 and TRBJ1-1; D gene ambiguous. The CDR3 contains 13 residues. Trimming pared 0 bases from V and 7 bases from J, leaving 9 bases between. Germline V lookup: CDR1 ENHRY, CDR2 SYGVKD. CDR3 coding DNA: TGTGCCATCAGTGAGTCGACGTCAGGTGAAGCTTTCTTT. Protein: CAISESTSGEAFF.

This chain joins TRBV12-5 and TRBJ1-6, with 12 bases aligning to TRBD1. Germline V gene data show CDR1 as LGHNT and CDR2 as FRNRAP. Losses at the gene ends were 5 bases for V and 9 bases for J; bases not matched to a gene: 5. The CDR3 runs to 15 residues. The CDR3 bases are TGTGCTAGTGGTCCGGGGACAGGGGGCGGTTCACCCCTCCACTTT. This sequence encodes CASGPGTGGGSPLHF.

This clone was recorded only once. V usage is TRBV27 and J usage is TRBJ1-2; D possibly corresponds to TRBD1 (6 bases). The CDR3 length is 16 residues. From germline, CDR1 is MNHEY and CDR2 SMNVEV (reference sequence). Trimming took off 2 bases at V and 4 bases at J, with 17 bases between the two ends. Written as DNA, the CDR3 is TGTGCCAGCAGTTTACGTCGCGGGGGCCTTACCTATGGCTACACCTTC. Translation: CASSLRRGGLTYGYTF.